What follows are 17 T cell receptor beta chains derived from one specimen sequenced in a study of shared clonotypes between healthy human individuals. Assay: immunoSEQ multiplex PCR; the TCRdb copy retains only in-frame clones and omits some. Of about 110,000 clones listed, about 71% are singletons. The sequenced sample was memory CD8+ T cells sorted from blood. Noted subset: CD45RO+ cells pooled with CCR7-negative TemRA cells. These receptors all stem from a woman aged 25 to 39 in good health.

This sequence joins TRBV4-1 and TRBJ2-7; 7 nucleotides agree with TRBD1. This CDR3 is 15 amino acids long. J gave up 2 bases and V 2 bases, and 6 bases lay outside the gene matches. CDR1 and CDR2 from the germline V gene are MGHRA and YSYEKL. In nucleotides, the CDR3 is TGCGCCAGCAGCCAAATACAGGGGACAACCTACGAGCAGTACTTC. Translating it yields CASSQIQGTTYEQYF.

CDR3 loop: CASSLAHRGLYNEQFF. Here the CDR3 DNA reads TGTGCCAGCAGCTTGGCCCATAGGGGACTCTACAATGAGCAGTTCTTC. The rearrangement uses TRBV5-6 and TRBJ2-1, with D possibly matching TRBD2 (6 bases). V lost 0 bases and J 3 bases, leaving 13 bases between the germline ends. Germline assignment: CDR1 SGHDT and CDR2 YYEEEE. The CDR3 contains 16 residues.

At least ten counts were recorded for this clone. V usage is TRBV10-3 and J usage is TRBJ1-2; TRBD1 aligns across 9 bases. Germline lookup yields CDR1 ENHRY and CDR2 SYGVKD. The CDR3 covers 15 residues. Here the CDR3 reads CAIGWGQGDNYGYTF. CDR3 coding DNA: TGTGCTATCGGGTGGGGACAGGGCGATAACTATGGCTACACCTTC.

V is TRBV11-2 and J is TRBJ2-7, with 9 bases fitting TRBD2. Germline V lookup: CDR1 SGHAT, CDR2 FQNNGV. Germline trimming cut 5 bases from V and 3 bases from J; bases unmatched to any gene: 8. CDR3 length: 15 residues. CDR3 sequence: CASSPGLALIYEQYF. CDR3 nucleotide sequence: TGTGCCAGCAGCCCGGGACTAGCTCTAATCTACGAGCAGTACTTC.

The CDR3, as DNA: TGTGCCAGCAGCTACCGACAGGGCTACACTGAAGCTTTCTTT. It yields the protein CASSYRQGYTEAFF. V is TRBV7-9 and J is TRBJ1-1; TRBD1 matches at 7 bases. The CDR3 is 14 amino acids. In germline, CDR1 is SEHNR, CDR2 FQNEAQ (reference sequence). The trim removed 4 bases at V and 3 bases at J, leaving 5 bases unmatched.

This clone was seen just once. This CDR3 is CASSPPTDTGELFF. The CDR3 DNA reads TGTGCCAGCTCACCACCGACCGACACCGGGGAGCTGTTTTTT. The V call is TRBV18, the J call TRBJ2-2; D gene unclear. V lost 0 bases to trimming and J lost 3 bases, with 5 bases between them. CDR1 and CDR2 from the germline V gene are KGHSH and LQKENI. The CDR3 has 14 amino acids.

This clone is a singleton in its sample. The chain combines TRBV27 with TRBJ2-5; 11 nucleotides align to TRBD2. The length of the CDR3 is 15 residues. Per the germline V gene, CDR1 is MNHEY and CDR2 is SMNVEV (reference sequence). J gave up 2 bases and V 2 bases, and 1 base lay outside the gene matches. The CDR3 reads CASSLLAGGQETQYF. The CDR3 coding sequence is TGTGCCAGCAGTTTACTAGCGGGGGGTCAAGAGACCCAGTACTTC.

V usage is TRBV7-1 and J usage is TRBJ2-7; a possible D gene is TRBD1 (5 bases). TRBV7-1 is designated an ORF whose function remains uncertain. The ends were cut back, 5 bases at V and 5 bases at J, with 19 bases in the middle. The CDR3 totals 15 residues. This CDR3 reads CASSLGAASFNEQYF. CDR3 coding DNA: TGTGCCAGCAGCCTAGGGGCGGCTAGTTTTAACGAGCAGTACTTC.

CDR3 nucleotide sequence: TGTGCCAGCGAACAAACCGGGACAGGGCCCTACGAGCAGTACTTC. It encodes CASEQTGTGPYEQYF. The V and J genes are TRBV11-2 and TRBJ2-7; 9 nucleotides align to TRBD1. Germline CDR1 SGHAT, CDR2 FQNNGV. CDR3 length: 15 residues. Trimming at V came to 8 bases and at J to 2 bases, leaving 10 bases not matched to a gene.

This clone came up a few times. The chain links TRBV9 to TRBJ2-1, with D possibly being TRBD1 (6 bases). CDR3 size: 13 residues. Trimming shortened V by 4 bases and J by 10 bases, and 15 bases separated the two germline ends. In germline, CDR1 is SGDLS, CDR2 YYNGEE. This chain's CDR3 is CASSLLGGGEQFF. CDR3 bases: TGTGCCAGCAGCTTACTAGGGGGTGGGGAGCAGTTCTTC.

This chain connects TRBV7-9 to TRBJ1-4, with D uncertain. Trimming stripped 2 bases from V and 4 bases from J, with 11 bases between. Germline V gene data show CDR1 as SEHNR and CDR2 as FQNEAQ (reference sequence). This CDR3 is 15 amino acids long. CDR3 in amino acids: CASSLPTSSNEKLFF. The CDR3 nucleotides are TGTGCCAGCAGCTTACCGACCAGTAGTAATGAAAAACTGTTTTTT.

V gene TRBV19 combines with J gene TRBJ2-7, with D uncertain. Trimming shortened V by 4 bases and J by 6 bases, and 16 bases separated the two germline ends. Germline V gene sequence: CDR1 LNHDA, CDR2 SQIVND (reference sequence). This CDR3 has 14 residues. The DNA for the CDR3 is TGTGCCAGTAGTACCTTGAGGCACAGAGGCGAGCAGTACTTC. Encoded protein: CASSTLRHRGEQYF. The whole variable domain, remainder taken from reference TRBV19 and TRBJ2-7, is DGGITQSPKYLFRKEGQNVTLSCEQNLNHDAMYWYRQDPGQGLRLIYYSQIVNDFQKGDIAEGYSVSREKKESFPLTVTSAQKNPTAFYLCASSTLRHRGEQYFGPGTRLTVT.

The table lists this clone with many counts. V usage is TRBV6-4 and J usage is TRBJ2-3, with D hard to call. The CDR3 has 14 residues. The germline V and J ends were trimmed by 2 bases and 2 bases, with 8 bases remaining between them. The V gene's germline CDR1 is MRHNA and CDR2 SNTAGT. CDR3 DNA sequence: TGTGCCAGCAGTGACGAGCCGACCACAGATACGCAGTATTTT. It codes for CASSDEPTTDTQYF.

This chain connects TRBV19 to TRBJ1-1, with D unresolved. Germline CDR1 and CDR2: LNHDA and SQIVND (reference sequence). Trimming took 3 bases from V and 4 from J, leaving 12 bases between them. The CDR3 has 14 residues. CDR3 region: CASSIMEGFTEAFF. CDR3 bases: TGTGCCAGTAGTATTATGGAGGGTTTCACTGAAGCTTTCTTT.

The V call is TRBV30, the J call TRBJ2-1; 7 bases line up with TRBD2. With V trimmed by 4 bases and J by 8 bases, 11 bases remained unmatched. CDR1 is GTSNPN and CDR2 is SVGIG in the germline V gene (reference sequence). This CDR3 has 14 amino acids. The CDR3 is CAWNEAGSYYEQFF. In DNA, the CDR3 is TGTGCCTGGAATGAAGCGGGAAGTTATTATGAGCAGTTCTTC.

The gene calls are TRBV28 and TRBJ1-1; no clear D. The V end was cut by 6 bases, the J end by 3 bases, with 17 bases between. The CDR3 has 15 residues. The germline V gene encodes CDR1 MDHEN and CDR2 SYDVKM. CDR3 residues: CASSLEGSGDTEAFF. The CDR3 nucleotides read TGTGCCAGCAGCTTGGAGGGAAGCGGGGACACTGAAGCTTTCTTT. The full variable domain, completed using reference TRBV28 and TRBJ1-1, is DVKVTQSSRYLVKRTGEKVFLECVQDMDHENMFWYRQDPGLGLRLIYFSYDVKMKEKGDIPEGYSVSREKKERFSLILESASTNQTSMYLCASSLEGSGDTEAFFGQGTRLTVV.

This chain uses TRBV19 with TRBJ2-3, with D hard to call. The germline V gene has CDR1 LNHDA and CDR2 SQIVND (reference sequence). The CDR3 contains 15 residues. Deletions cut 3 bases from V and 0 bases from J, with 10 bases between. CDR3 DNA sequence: TGTGCCAGTAGTATTAGGGCAGGCAGCACAGATACGCAGTATTTT. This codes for CASSIRAGSTDTQYF.